The 31 T cell receptor beta chains reported below all come from one sample, sequenced in a study of monozygotic twins with inflammatory bowel disease. TCRdb re-called the 5' RACE reads, yielding one record per CDR3 amino acid sequence without DNA. This sample's table has around 230,000 distinct CDR3 sequences. Sequenced: blood. The receptors were sampled from a human donor with ulcerative colitis or Crohn's disease, or a healthy co-twin of an affected twin (not recorded which).

This rearrangement joins TRBV29-1 to TRBJ2-2; checking the TCRdb D call of TRBD2 is not possible without DNA. This CDR3 spans 12 amino acids. Germline CDR1 is SQVTM and CDR2 is ANQGSEA. This CDR3 is CSSREGTGELFF.

V gene TRBV7-9 combines with J gene TRBJ1-1; TCRdb returns TRBD1, unconfirmable since there is no DNA. Germline V CDR1 and CDR2: SEHNR, FQNEAQ (reference sequence). The CDR3 totals 14 residues. This CDR3 reads CASTKDSMNTEAFF.

V and J are TRBV18 and TRBJ1-6; TCRdb gives TRBD1 as the D gene, but with no DNA this cannot be confirmed. The CDR3 extends over 16 amino acids. Germline values: CDR1 KGHSH, CDR2 LQKENI. The CDR3 loop is CASSPDRDRGFSPLHF.

The chain carries TRBV5-1 and TRBJ2-3; TCRdb reports TRBD2, a call that lacks DNA to check it against. The CDR3 covers 16 residues. Germline-derived CDR1 and CDR2 are SGHRS and YFSETQ. CDR3 amino acids: CASQKGLAGEGDTQYF.

CDR3 sequence: CSARSPGGNTIYF. The chain is built from TRBV20-1 and TRBJ1-3; without DNA, the TCRdb call of TRBD1 cannot be checked. CDR3 length: 13 amino acids. Germline V gene data show CDR1 as DFQATT and CDR2 as SNEGSKA (reference sequence).

The chain employs TRBV15 and TRBJ1-3; as DNA is missing, the TRBD1 call by TCRdb cannot be tested. The CDR3 loop spans 15 amino acids. Germline values: CDR1 LNHNV, CDR2 YYDKDF (reference sequence). The CDR3 sequence: CATSRGTGAGNTIYF.

The chain combines TRBV5-1 with TRBJ2-2; without DNA, the TCRdb call of TRBD1 cannot be checked. This CDR3 is built from 18 residues. Germline CDR1 SGHRS, CDR2 YFSETQ. CDR3: CASSLGTRTGRNTGELFF.

The chain is built from TRBV5-1 and TRBJ1-3. Germline loops: CDR1 SGHRS, CDR2 YFSETQ. The CDR3 totals 14 residues. CDR3 residues: CASHGRVRANTIYF.

The gene calls are TRBV18 and TRBJ2-6; TCRdb reports TRBD2, a call that lacks DNA to check it against. The germline gives CDR1 KGHSH, CDR2 LQKENI. CDR3 length equals 15 residues. This CDR3 is CASSQGSSGANVLTF.

The chain employs TRBV7-2 and TRBJ2-3; without DNA, the TCRdb call of TRBD2 cannot be checked. This CDR3 is built from 16 residues. Germline CDR1 SGHTA, CDR2 FQGNSA. The chain's CDR3 is CASSPRAQTLADTQYF.

This chain links TRBV9 with TRBJ1-5. Germline V gene sequence: CDR1 SGDLS, CDR2 YYNGEE. The CDR3 totals 15 residues. CDR3 sequence reads: CASSVDVGFGQPQHF.

This chain connects TRBV6-5 to TRBJ2-1; checking the TCRdb D call of TRBD2 is not possible without DNA. The CDR3 is 16 residues long. Germline V gene lookup returns CDR1 MNHEY and CDR2 SVGAGI. CDR3 loop: CASSLLAGALYNEQFF.

The genes are TRBV1 and TRBJ2-3; without DNA, the TCRdb call of TRBD2 cannot be checked. TRBV1 represents a pseudogene. The CDR3 loop spans 15 amino acids. Here the CDR3 reads CTSRFGTSGTDTQYF.

CDR3 amino acids: CATSREGTSGGNEQFF. This chain connects TRBV15 to TRBJ2-1; TCRdb lists TRBD2, though no DNA is available to test this call. Germline CDR1 is LNHNV and CDR2 is YYDKDF (reference sequence). This CDR3 contains 16 residues.

This rearrangement joins TRBV5-1 to TRBJ1-2. This CDR3 is built from 13 residues. CDR1 is SGHRS and CDR2 is YFSETQ in the germline V gene. The CDR3 protein is CASSLTARSGYTF. The full variable domain, in which reference TRBV5-1 and TRBJ1-2 provide the parts outside the CDR3, is KAGVTQTPRYLIKTRGQQVTLSCSPISGHRSVSWYQQTPGQGLQFLFEYFSETQRNKGNFPGRFSGRQFSNSRSEMNVSTLELGDSALYLCASSLTARSGYTFGSGTRLTVV.

The genes are TRBV5-1 and TRBJ2-7; TCRdb outputs TRBD1, but without DNA this stays unchecked. Germline V gene data show CDR1 as SGHRS and CDR2 as YFSETQ. The CDR3 has 16 residues. CDR3 sequence reads: CASSLAGQGVSYEQYF.

The genes are TRBV20-1 and TRBJ1-4; TCRdb's D gene call, TRBD1, goes unchecked for lack of DNA. The CDR3 contains 15 residues. Germline CDR1 reads DFQATT; CDR2 reads SNEGSKA (reference sequence). The CDR3: CSAKDRGGTNEKLFF.

This rearrangement joins TRBV7-7 to TRBJ2-5; TCRdb returns TRBD1, unconfirmable since there is no DNA. The germline CDR1 and CDR2 sequences are SSHAT and FNYEAQ (reference sequence). CDR3 length: 15 amino acids. The CDR3 loop is CASSPEQGVWETQYF.

The rearrangement links TRBV19 to TRBJ2-7; no DNA is available, so the TRBD1 call from TCRdb remains unchecked. CDR3 length: 15 amino acids. The germline V gene has CDR1 LNHDA and CDR2 SQIVND (reference sequence). The chain's CDR3 is CASRPRTSQTYEQYF.

The CDR3 loop is CASSLATGPSGNTIYF. V usage is TRBV7-2 and J usage is TRBJ1-3; TCRdb reports TRBD1, a call that lacks DNA to check it against. The CDR3 spans 16 residues. Germline assignment: CDR1 SGHTA and CDR2 FQGNSA. The complete variable domain, with remaining parts taken from reference TRBV7-2 and TRBJ1-3, reads GAGVSQSPSNKVTEKGKDVELRCDPISGHTALYWYRQSLGQGLEFLIYFQGNSAPDKSGLPSDRFSAERTGGSVSTLTIQRTQQEDSAVYLCASSLATGPSGNTIYFGEGSWLTVV.

The chain employs TRBV20-1 and TRBJ2-5. Germline V gives CDR1 DFQATT, CDR2 SNEGSKA (reference sequence). The CDR3 spans 11 residues. The CDR3 spells CSAPSQETQYF.

The chain couples TRBV19 to TRBJ1-5; TCRdb names TRBD1, which stays unverified in the absence of DNA. Germline V CDR1 and CDR2: LNHDA, SQIVND (reference sequence). This CDR3 region has 18 residues. CDR3: CASSIEADRGDLVQPQHF. The full variable domain, with the rest looked up from reference TRBV19 and TRBJ1-5, is DGGITQSPKYLFRKEGQNVTLSCEQNLNHDAMYWYRQDPGQGLRLIYYSQIVNDFQKGDIAEGYSVSREKKESFPLTVTSAQKNPTAFYLCASSIEADRGDLVQPQHFGDGTRLSIL.

The CDR3 loop reads CSVPTGANYGYTF. This rearrangement joins TRBV29-1 to TRBJ1-2; the TCRdb call, TRBD1, lacks DNA for checking. Germline CDR1 SQVTM, CDR2 ANQGSEA. The CDR3 contains 13 residues.

V and J are TRBV5-6 and TRBJ1-1; TCRdb's D call, TRBD1, is unchecked because there is no DNA. From germline, CDR1 is SGHDT and CDR2 YYEEEE. The CDR3 is made up of 14 amino acids. CDR3 in amino acids: CASSYQGQELEAFF.

The chain combines TRBV6-1 with TRBJ1-1. CDR3 length equals 14 residues. Germline values: CDR1 MNHNS, CDR2 SASEGT. The CDR3: CASSEAYPRTEAFF.

The chain employs TRBV5-1 and TRBJ1-6; no DNA is available, so the TRBD1 call from TCRdb remains unchecked. CDR3 length: 15 residues. Per germline, CDR1 SGHRS and CDR2 YFSETQ. CDR3 region: CASSLGYRENSPLHF. Combining the CDR3 with reference TRBV5-1 and TRBJ1-6 gives the whole variable domain KAGVTQTPRYLIKTRGQQVTLSCSPISGHRSVSWYQQTPGQGLQFLFEYFSETQRNKGNFPGRFSGRQFSNSRSEMNVSTLELGDSALYLCASSLGYRENSPLHFGNGTRLTVT.

The chain combines TRBV5-5 with TRBJ2-7; TCRdb proposes TRBD1, but this gene call is untestable without DNA. Germline CDR1 reads SGHKS; CDR2 reads YYEKEE (reference sequence). CDR3 size: 13 residues. The CDR3 sequence is CASRDRDPYEQYF.

The V call is TRBV7-8, the J call TRBJ1-1. The CDR3 totals 14 residues. Germline V gives CDR1 SGHVS, CDR2 FQNEAQ. The CDR3 loop reads CASSLKSGFAEAFF. Full variable domain (rest looked up from reference TRBV7-8 and TRBJ1-1): GAGVSQSPRYKVAKRGQDVALRCDPISGHVSLFWYQQALGQGPEFLTYFQNEAQLDKSGLPSDRFFAERPEGSVSTLKIQRTQQEDSAVYLCASSLKSGFAEAFFGQGTRLTVV.

This sequence joins TRBV24-1 and TRBJ1-1. The CDR3 loop spans 12 amino acids. CDR1 is KGHDR, CDR2 SFDVKD, per germline. CDR3 in amino acids: CATRGGGTEAFF.

This chain joins TRBV7-8 and TRBJ1-6; the TCRdb D gene call, TRBD1, has no DNA to confirm it. CDR1 is SGHVS, CDR2 FQNEAQ, per germline. This CDR3 is 15 amino acids long. CDR3 loop: CASSPDGQGRTPLHF.

The chain is built from TRBV20-1 and TRBJ2-3; the D call from TCRdb, TRBD2, cannot be confirmed without DNA. The germline gives CDR1 DFQATT, CDR2 SNEGSKA (reference sequence). The CDR3 totals 14 residues. The CDR3 spells CSTKKARGADTQYF.